Listed below are T cell receptor beta chains from one sample, sequenced in a study of blood T cells in healthy people across ages. TCRdb reanalysed the 5' RACE reads using MiXCR and keeps one entry per CDR3 protein. The sample shows 750,000 to 950,000 distinct CDR3 sequences, roughly 28% of them seen only once. The sample was also reused in another study, on T cells of mothers and their children.

Specimen: blood. These receptors were taken from a woman aged 40-49 years in good health. The CDR3 runs from the conserved cysteine through the conserved F or W. Fields, in order: CDR3 DNA, CDR3 protein, J gene, D gene, clone size, V gene. The D gene is left open where the match is weak. Clone size is shown for a subset of rows, as once, few, many or a class of expanded clone.

CDR3nt: TGTGCCAGCAGTTTTGCTAGCGGGGGAGATACGCAGTATTTT; CDR3aa: CASSFASGGDTQYF; j_gene: TRBJ2-3; d_gene: TRBD2; abundance: .; v_gene: TRBV12-3/TRBV12-4
CDR3nt: TGTGTCTGCAGCTCCGAGGTGGGAGGGGACGGGGCCAACGTCCTGACTTTC; CDR3aa: CVCSSEVGGDGANVLTF; j_gene: TRBJ2-6; d_gene: TRBD2; abundance: .; v_gene: TRBV11-2
CDR3nt: TGCGCCAGCAGCTTGGCCTCGGGGGGCCCAGCCCACAATGAGCAGTTCTTC; CDR3aa: CASSLASGGPAHNEQFF; j_gene: TRBJ2-1; d_gene: .; abundance: few; v_gene: TRBV5-1
CDR3nt: TGCAGTGCTACTCGGACAGAAGGCTATGGCTACACCTTC; CDR3aa: CSATRTEGYGYTF; j_gene: TRBJ1-2; d_gene: .; abundance: few; v_gene: TRBV20-1
CDR3nt: TGTGCCAGCAGCTCACAGGGGAAAGTTGGGGCCAACGTCCTGACTTTC; CDR3aa: CASSSQGKVGANVLTF; j_gene: TRBJ2-6; d_gene: TRBD1; abundance: few; v_gene: TRBV7-3
CDR3nt: TGTGCCAGCAGTCCCGACACCCTGAACACCGGGGAGCTGTTTTTT; CDR3aa: CASSPDTLNTGELFF; j_gene: TRBJ2-2; d_gene: .; abundance: .; v_gene: TRBV6-4
CDR3nt: TGTGCCAGCAGCTATGTAACCAACGAGCAGTACTTC; CDR3aa: CASSYVTNEQYF; j_gene: TRBJ2-7; d_gene: .; abundance: many; v_gene: TRBV7-2
CDR3nt: TGTGCCAGCAGTCCCCCGGGACAGGGGCGACACGAGCAGTACTTC; CDR3aa: CASSPPGQGRHEQYF; j_gene: TRBJ2-7; d_gene: TRBD1; abundance: many; v_gene: TRBV28
CDR3nt: TGCGCCAGCAGAGACTTACACGAGCTCACCGGGGAGCTGTTTTTT; CDR3aa: CASRDLHELTGELFF; j_gene: TRBJ2-2; d_gene: .; abundance: once; v_gene: TRBV10-2
CDR3nt: TGTGCCAGCAGCGTAGAGGACAGGACTAATGAAAAACTGTTTTTT; CDR3aa: CASSVEDRTNEKLFF; j_gene: TRBJ1-4; d_gene: TRBD1; abundance: few; v_gene: TRBV9
CDR3nt: TGTGCCAGCAGGCTCTCAGGGGAGACGAACACTGAAGCTTTCTTT; CDR3aa: CASRLSGETNTEAFF; j_gene: TRBJ1-1; d_gene: .; abundance: few; v_gene: TRBV6-5
CDR3nt: TGTGCCAGCAGCCCTACGAGCGGGGGAAATCCCGGGGAGCTGTTTTTT; CDR3aa: CASSPTSGGNPGELFF; j_gene: TRBJ2-2; d_gene: TRBD2; abundance: .; v_gene: TRBV7-2
CDR3nt: TGCAGCGCTGGGGGGACAACCCTCTACGAGCAGTACTTC; CDR3aa: CSAGGTTLYEQYF; j_gene: TRBJ2-7; d_gene: .; abundance: many; v_gene: TRBV29-1
CDR3nt: TGTGCCAGCAGTTCCGTCGACAGGCCCCTAGGGGAGACCCAGTACTTC; CDR3aa: CASSSVDRPLGETQYF; j_gene: TRBJ2-5; d_gene: .; abundance: many; v_gene: TRBV6-8
CDR3nt: TGTGCCAGCAGCTCCGACGCCCCCGGGACAGAGAATGAGCAGTTCTTC; CDR3aa: CASSSDAPGTENEQFF; j_gene: TRBJ2-1; d_gene: TRBD1; abundance: .; v_gene: TRBV12-3/TRBV12-4
CDR3nt: TGTGCCAGCAGACCCCAAGGGGCGGACAGAACTAACTATGGCTACACCTTC; CDR3aa: CASRPQGADRTNYGYTF; j_gene: TRBJ1-2; d_gene: .; abundance: .; v_gene: TRBV28
CDR3nt: TGTGCCAGCAGTGATTCCGGGACTAGGCGCAATGAGCAGTTCTTC; CDR3aa: CASSDSGTRRNEQFF; j_gene: TRBJ2-1; d_gene: TRBD2; abundance: few; v_gene: TRBV6-1
CDR3nt: TGTGCCTGGAGTGTACAAGGGGGATTTGGCTACACCTTC; CDR3aa: CAWSVQGGFGYTF; j_gene: TRBJ1-2; d_gene: .; abundance: .; v_gene: TRBV30
CDR3nt: TGTGCCAGCAGCCGAAAACAGGGGTTTGACACTGAAGCTTTCTTT; CDR3aa: CASSRKQGFDTEAFF; j_gene: TRBJ1-1; d_gene: TRBD1; abundance: few; v_gene: TRBV7-9
CDR3nt: TGTGCCAGCAGCACAGAGGGGGGGCTTGTCACTGAAGCTTTCTTT; CDR3aa: CASSTEGGLVTEAFF; j_gene: TRBJ1-1; d_gene: .; abundance: few; v_gene: TRBV7-9
CDR3nt: TGTGCCGGGGTGGACCATCGCACAGATACGCAGTATTTT; CDR3aa: CAGVDHRTDTQYF; j_gene: TRBJ2-3; d_gene: .; abundance: .; v_gene: TRBV2
CDR3nt: TGTGCCAGCACCTTCCTGGGAACTAATGAAAAACTGTTTTTT; CDR3aa: CASTFLGTNEKLFF; j_gene: TRBJ1-4; d_gene: .; abundance: .; v_gene: TRBV28
CDR3nt: TGTGCCAGCAGTTTTATAGTGTCAGAACACCACTATGGCTACACCTTC; CDR3aa: CASSFIVSEHHYGYTF; j_gene: TRBJ1-2; d_gene: .; abundance: .; v_gene: TRBV28
CDR3nt: TGCAGTGCCTCCCAGGGGGCCGGGGCAACTAATGAAAAACTGTTTTTT; CDR3aa: CSASQGAGATNEKLFF; j_gene: TRBJ1-4; d_gene: TRBD1; abundance: many; v_gene: TRBV20-1
CDR3nt: TGTGCCACCAGTGATGGTAGCGGGGGAGGCGAGACCCAGTACTTC; CDR3aa: CATSDGSGGGETQYF; j_gene: TRBJ2-5; d_gene: TRBD2; abundance: .; v_gene: TRBV24-1
CDR3nt: TGCGCCAGCAGCCCTCCTGTGCGACTAGCGCAAGAGACCCAGTACTTC; CDR3aa: CASSPPVRLAQETQYF; j_gene: TRBJ2-5; d_gene: TRBD2; abundance: once; v_gene: TRBV5-1
CDR3nt: TGTGCCAGCAGATCCGGGACGGAAACCTACGAGCAGTACTTC; CDR3aa: CASRSGTETYEQYF; j_gene: TRBJ2-7; d_gene: .; abundance: few; v_gene: TRBV27
CDR3nt: TGCAGTGCTAGAGAGGGGACAGGGGTTGTCACGGATACGCAGTATTTT; CDR3aa: CSAREGTGVVTDTQYF; j_gene: TRBJ2-3; d_gene: TRBD1; abundance: .; v_gene: TRBV20-1
CDR3nt: TGTGCCAGCAGCCAAGGATATCGGCAGGGACAAGAGACCCAGTACTTC; CDR3aa: CASSQGYRQGQETQYF; j_gene: TRBJ2-5; d_gene: .; abundance: .; v_gene: TRBV3-1
CDR3nt: TGTGCCAGCAGCACACAGGAGAACACTGAAGCTTTCTTT; CDR3aa: CASSTQENTEAFF; j_gene: TRBJ1-1; d_gene: .; abundance: .; v_gene: TRBV7-3
CDR3nt: TGCAGTGCCCTAAACGTGGGGGGTGCGGTCACAGATACGCAGTATTTT; CDR3aa: CSALNVGGAVTDTQYF; j_gene: TRBJ2-3; d_gene: .; abundance: .; v_gene: TRBV20-1
CDR3nt: TGTGCCAGCAGCCAAACATGGAACACTGAAGCTTTCTTT; CDR3aa: CASSQTWNTEAFF; j_gene: TRBJ1-1; d_gene: .; abundance: many; v_gene: TRBV7-2
CDR3nt: TGTGCCAGCAGCGCGACAGGTTCCAGAAACACCATATATTTT; CDR3aa: CASSATGSRNTIYF; j_gene: TRBJ1-3; d_gene: .; abundance: .; v_gene: TRBV21-1
CDR3nt: TGTGCCAGCAGATCGATGGCGAGACAGGGGGCGAATCAGGGCTACACCTTC; CDR3aa: CASRSMARQGANQGYTF; j_gene: TRBJ1-2; d_gene: TRBD1; abundance: .; v_gene: TRBV28
CDR3nt: TGTGCCAGCAGCCCCGGACGCGGGGGAACTAATAGCTACACCTTC; CDR3aa: CASSPGRGGTNSYTF; j_gene: TRBJ1-2; d_gene: .; abundance: many; v_gene: TRBV7-2
CDR3nt: TGCGCCAGCAGCTTGGGGGTGTCGTTCTCCGAGCAGTACTTC; CDR3aa: CASSLGVSFSEQYF; j_gene: TRBJ2-7; d_gene: .; abundance: .; v_gene: TRBV5-1
CDR3nt: TGCAGTGTTCCTGATCCTTTCTTCTTACTATCCCCGAGCGCAGATACGCAGTATTTT; CDR3aa: CSVPDPFFLLSPSADTQYF; j_gene: TRBJ2-3; d_gene: .; abundance: .; v_gene: TRBV20-1
CDR3nt: TGTGCCAGCAGCTTAGTATGGGACCAGGGGGTTCAGGGCGAGCAGTACTTC; CDR3aa: CASSLVWDQGVQGEQYF; j_gene: TRBJ2-7; d_gene: TRBD1; abundance: .; v_gene: TRBV7-2
CDR3nt: TGTGCCAGCAGCTCGACGTTTAGCGTAGATACGCAGTATTTT; CDR3aa: CASSSTFSVDTQYF; j_gene: TRBJ2-3; d_gene: .; abundance: few; v_gene: TRBV7-2
CDR3nt: TGCGCCAGCAGCTCTCGTGGACAGGACTATGGCTACACCTTC; CDR3aa: CASSSRGQDYGYTF; j_gene: TRBJ1-2; d_gene: TRBD1; abundance: many; v_gene: TRBV5-1
CDR3nt: TGTGCCAGTAGTATTCTAGCGGGGGATCTTAATGAGCAGTTCTTC; CDR3aa: CASSILAGDLNEQFF; j_gene: TRBJ2-1; d_gene: TRBD2; abundance: few; v_gene: TRBV19
CDR3nt: TGTGCCAGCAGCTTGGTGAAGCTAGCGGGGGGCAAAGAGACCCAGTACTTC; CDR3aa: CASSLVKLAGGKETQYF; j_gene: TRBJ2-5; d_gene: TRBD2; abundance: .; v_gene: TRBV5-8
CDR3nt: TGCGCCAGCAGCCAATTCCAGGGGGACAGGGAGTCCTACGAGCAGTACTTC; CDR3aa: CASSQFQGDRESYEQYF; j_gene: TRBJ2-7; d_gene: TRBD1; abundance: many; v_gene: TRBV4-1
CDR3nt: TGTGCCACCAGCAGGGCGGGGCGCACGGATACGCGGTATTTT; CDR3aa: CATSRAGRTDTRYF; j_gene: TRBJ2-3; d_gene: .; abundance: .; v_gene: TRBV15
CDR3nt: TGTGCCAGCAGTCAACCCGGGGGTGGAGAGACCCAGTACTTC; CDR3aa: CASSQPGGGETQYF; j_gene: TRBJ2-5; d_gene: .; abundance: many; v_gene: TRBV5-5
CDR3nt: TGCGCCAGCAGCTTGAGGGCAGGGAAAGACCTTAAGCCCCTCCACTTT; CDR3aa: CASSLRAGKDLKPLHF; j_gene: TRBJ1-6; d_gene: .; abundance: .; v_gene: TRBV5-1
CDR3nt: TGTGCCAGCAGTCTCACGACCAATTTGAACACTGAAGCTTTCTTT; CDR3aa: CASSLTTNLNTEAFF; j_gene: TRBJ1-1; d_gene: .; abundance: few; v_gene: TRBV28
CDR3nt: TGTGCCAGCAGCCCGGGACTAGCGGTGCGGGATACGCAGTATTTT; CDR3aa: CASSPGLAVRDTQYF; j_gene: TRBJ2-3; d_gene: TRBD2; abundance: many; v_gene: TRBV4-2
CDR3nt: TGCAGCGCCCGGACAGGGAGCTCCTACAATGAGCAGTTCTTC; CDR3aa: CSARTGSSYNEQFF; j_gene: TRBJ2-1; d_gene: TRBD1; abundance: many; v_gene: TRBV29-1
CDR3nt: TGCGCCAGCAGCCAAGTTCCCAATGCCTACGAGCAGTACTTC; CDR3aa: CASSQVPNAYEQYF; j_gene: TRBJ2-7; d_gene: .; abundance: few; v_gene: TRBV4-1
CDR3nt: TGTGCCAGCAGGGATATACAGGGAAGGGGCACTGAAGCTTTCTTT; CDR3aa: CASRDIQGRGTEAFF; j_gene: TRBJ1-1; d_gene: .; abundance: .; v_gene: TRBV12-3/TRBV12-4
CDR3nt: TGTGCCATCAGTGAATTGGTGGAGCAGTTCTTC; CDR3aa: CAISELVEQFF; j_gene: TRBJ2-1; d_gene: .; abundance: many; v_gene: TRBV10-3
CDR3nt: TGCGCCAGCACAGGGTGGGGCACAGATACGCAGTATTTT; CDR3aa: CASTGWGTDTQYF; j_gene: TRBJ2-3; d_gene: .; abundance: .; v_gene: TRBV5-1
CDR3nt: TGTGCCAGCAAAGGACGTCGGGGAGATACGCAGTATTTT; CDR3aa: CASKGRRGDTQYF; j_gene: TRBJ2-3; d_gene: .; abundance: many; v_gene: TRBV2
CDR3nt: TGTGCCAGCAGCTTAAGCCCCCCAACGACCGTCCCAGTCCGGGAGCTGTTTTTT; CDR3aa: CASSLSPPTTVPVRELFF; j_gene: TRBJ2-2; d_gene: .; abundance: .; v_gene: TRBV11-2
CDR3nt: TGTGCCAGCAGCCCGAACACTGGGGGAGAGACCCAGTACTTC; CDR3aa: CASSPNTGGETQYF; j_gene: TRBJ2-5; d_gene: .; abundance: few; v_gene: TRBV3-1
CDR3nt: TGCAGTGCTAGCGGGGGGGACCCTGAGACCCAGTACTTC; CDR3aa: CSASGGDPETQYF; j_gene: TRBJ2-5; d_gene: TRBD2; abundance: once; v_gene: TRBV20-1